A single sample gave rise to the 18 T cell receptor beta chains below, sequenced in a study of control samples from healthy donors and cancer patients. The data were produced by immunoSEQ multiplex PCR, yet TCRdb's version contains in-frame clones alone and is incomplete. The sample yields approximately 86,000 clones, more than 85% seen once. The sample was blood. The receptors come from a woman in her twenties or thirties in good health.

The rearrangement uses TRBV10-3 and TRBJ1-5; D remains ambiguous. CDR1 is ENHRY, CDR2 SYGVKD, per germline. Trimming shortened V by 3 bases and J by 7 bases, and 13 bases separated the two germline ends. The CDR3 runs to 14 residues. CDR3 amino acids: CAISEGLEGQPQHF. The CDR3 DNA sequence: TGTGCCATCAGTGAAGGATTGGAAGGACAGCCCCAGCATTTT.

This chain connects TRBV14 to TRBJ2-7; D could derive from TRBD1 or TRBD2 (5 bases each). This CDR3 region has 13 residues. The V end was cut by 3 bases, the J end by 3 bases, with 9 bases between. The V gene's germline CDR1 is SGHDN and CDR2 FVKESK. DNA for the CDR3: TGTGCCAGCAGCCAGCTGGGGGACTACGAGCAGTACTTC. Residues: CASSQLGDYEQYF.

The rearrangement uses TRBV19 and TRBJ1-5, with D maybe TRBD1 (6 bases). The CDR3 spans 15 residues. The germline CDR1 and CDR2 sequences are LNHDA and SQIVND (reference sequence). V was shortened by 10 bases and J by 1 base, with 17 bases between the two germline ends. The chain's CDR3 is CATGGGGESNQPQHF. The CDR3 DNA reads TGTGCCACCGGCGGGGGGGGCGAGAGCAATCAGCCCCAGCATTTT.

V is TRBV19 and J is TRBJ1-5; no clear D gene. Deletions cut 5 bases from V and 0 bases from J, with 5 bases between. From germline, CDR1 is LNHDA and CDR2 SQIVND (reference sequence). CDR3 length: 13 amino acids. The CDR3 sequence: CASSYGSNQPQHF. The CDR3 DNA is TGTGCCAGTAGTTACGGTAGCAATCAGCCCCAGCATTTT.

This sequence joins TRBV10-1 and TRBJ2-1, with TRBD2 as a possible D gene (6 bases). Trimming took 8 bases from V and 7 from J, leaving 27 bases between them. CDR1 and CDR2 (germline): WNHNN, SYGVQD (reference sequence). The CDR3 consists of 17 residues. The CDR3 here is CASGTGLLLGKTNEQFF. The CDR3 DNA follows: TGCGCCAGCGGGACGGGACTCCTACTTGGGAAGACAAATGAGCAGTTCTTC.

CDR3 in DNA: TGCAGCGTTGAAGACGTGAGGGGGCTTCGCTATGGCTACACCTTC. This sequence encodes CSVEDVRGLRYGYTF. This chain connects TRBV29-1 to TRBJ1-2; 7 nucleotides align to TRBD1. V lost 0 bases and J lost 4; bases outside the gene matches: 8. The CDR3 runs 15 residues. CDR1 is SQVTM and CDR2 is ANQGSEA in the germline V gene.

The chain employs TRBV11-2 and TRBJ2-3; 11 positions agree with TRBD2. The CDR3 totals 15 residues. V dropped 5 bases and J dropped 4; count of bases not matched to a gene: 5. CDR1 is SGHAT, CDR2 FQNNGV, per germline. This CDR3 reads CASSKRLAGSDTQYF. DNA for the CDR3: TGTGCCAGCAGCAAACGACTAGCGGGGTCAGATACGCAGTATTTT.

The V and J genes are TRBV11-2 and TRBJ1-1; no firm D call. CDR3 length: 12 amino acids. The germline CDR1 and CDR2 sequences are SGHAT and FQNNGV. V was trimmed by 4 bases and J by 5 bases, leaving 8 bases between them. CDR3 bases: TGTGCCAGCAGCTCGCTTGGAACTGAAGCTTTCTTT. As protein: CASSSLGTEAFF.

The J gene is TRBJ2-1, the V gene TRBV5-1; D possibly corresponds to TRBD1 (5 bases). CDR1 SGHRS and CDR2 YFSETQ come from the germline V gene. V was pared by 7 bases and J by 2 bases, with 13 bases between. The CDR3 is 14 residues long. The CDR3 DNA is TGCGCCAGCGGTCGGAACAGGCCCTACAATGAGCAGTTCTTC. Protein sequence: CASGRNRPYNEQFF.

This sequence joins TRBV19 and TRBJ1-5; D is unresolved. Trimming took 7 bases from V and 1 from J, leaving 11 bases between them. This CDR3 spans 14 amino acids. Looked up from germline, CDR1 is LNHDA and CDR2 is SQIVND (reference sequence). Written as DNA, the CDR3 is TGTGCCAGTATGTGGTCGAGGAGCAATCAGCCCCAGCATTTT. Protein product: CASMWSRSNQPQHF.

The chain recombines TRBV5-1 with TRBJ1-1; D unclear. Germline CDR1 and CDR2: SGHRS and YFSETQ. V was cut by 4 bases and J by 9 bases, with 16 bases left in between. The CDR3 consists of 13 residues. This CDR3 reads CASSPGITQKAFF. CDR3 DNA: TGCGCCAGCAGCCCGGGGATCACGCAAAAAGCTTTCTTT.

V gene TRBV10-3 combines with J gene TRBJ1-6; a possible D gene is TRBD1 (6 bases). CDR3 length equals 16 residues. The V gene's germline CDR1 is ENHRY and CDR2 SYGVKD. Deletions cut 3 bases from V and 7 bases from J, with 16 bases between. The CDR3 region is CAISDQRRGVNSPLHF. In DNA, the CDR3 is TGTGCCATCAGTGACCAAAGAAGGGGGGTGAATTCACCCCTCCACTTT.

The V gene is TRBV10-3, the J gene TRBJ2-5; weak D call: TRBD1 (6 bases). V was cut by 11 bases and J by 1 base, with 11 bases left in between. CDR1 and CDR2 (germline): ENHRY, SYGVKD. This CDR3 has 12 residues. Here the CDR3 reads CASGQSQETQYF. CDR3 DNA: TGTGCCTCCGGACAGAGCCAAGAGACCCAGTACTTC.

This rearrangement joins TRBV30 to TRBJ1-1; D gene unclear. Per the germline V gene, CDR1 is GTSNPN and CDR2 is SVGIG (reference sequence). The CDR3 consists of 11 residues. Trimming removed 1 base at V and 6 bases at J, with 6 bases between. The CDR3 coding sequence is TGTGCCTGGAGTGGTGGATCTGAAGCTTTCTTT. This translates into CAWSGGSEAFF. Full variable domain (rest looked up from reference TRBV30 and TRBJ1-1): SQTIHQWPATLVQPVGSPLSLECTVEGTSNPNLYWYRQAAGRGLQLLFYSVGIGQISSEVPQNLSASRPQDRQFILSSKKLLLSDSGFYLCAWSGGSEAFFGQGTRLTVV.

V usage is TRBV6-5 and J usage is TRBJ2-3, with TRBD2 identical over 8 bases. There are 14 residues in the CDR3. Trimming took 6 bases from V and 3 from J; bases not matched to a gene: 5. Germline lookup yields CDR1 MNHEY and CDR2 SVGAGI. The CDR3 protein is CASRVSGETDTQYF. The CDR3 DNA follows: TGTGCCAGCAGAGTTAGCGGGGAGACAGATACGCAGTATTTT.

The J gene is TRBJ1-5, the V gene TRBV11-3; D is ambiguous. V was trimmed by 1 base and J by 0 bases, leaving 10 bases between them. The CDR3 covers 16 residues. Germline values: CDR1 SGHNT, CDR2 YENEEA. The chain's CDR3 is CASSLGWGSSNQPQHF. The CDR3 coding sequence is TGTGCCAGCAGCTTAGGGTGGGGAAGTAGCAATCAGCCCCAGCATTTT.

This chain links TRBV6-6 with TRBJ2-3; D not certain. This CDR3 is built from 12 residues. The V end lost 0 bases, the J end lost 4 bases, and 2 bases lay between the germline ends. Germline-derived CDR1 and CDR2 are MNHNY and SVGAGI (reference sequence). CDR3 amino acids: CASSYSSDTQYF. The CDR3, as DNA: TGTGCCAGCAGTTACTCTTCAGATACGCAGTATTTT.

The rearrangement uses TRBV15 and TRBJ1-4, with D unresolved. CDR1 is LNHNV, CDR2 YYDKDF, per germline (reference sequence). The CDR3 consists of 13 residues. V lost 0 bases and J lost 5, with 4 bases in between. The CDR3 DNA reads TGTGCCACCAGCAGAGATTTAAATGAAAAACTGTTTTTT. Its translation is CATSRDLNEKLFF. The whole variable domain, remainder taken from reference TRBV15 and TRBJ1-4, is DAMVIQNPRYQVTQFGKPVTLSCSQTLNHNVMYWYQQKSSQAPKLLFHYYDKDFNNEADTPDNFQSRRPNTSFCFLDIRSPGLGDTAMYLCATSRDLNEKLFFGSGTQLSVL.